These 17 T cell receptor beta chains were all obtained from the same sample, sequenced in a study of T-cell memory formation after mild COVID-19. TCRdb re-analysed the 5' RACE reads in MiXCR, keeping a single row per CDR3 protein. Counted here are hundreds of thousands of distinct CDR3 sequences, 20% to 30% occurring once; the ten biggest clones make up less than 15%. The sequencing input was PBMCs or a T cell subset sorted from them (not recorded which). These receptors all stem from an adult woman who had mild COVID-19 (a few samples of this study predate the infection). Cell type and time point are not known.

This clonotype was found a few times. CDR3 sequence: CASGRNTGELFF. DNA for the CDR3: TGTGCCAGCGGGCGGAACACCGGGGAGCTGTTTTTT. The rearrangement uses TRBV6-5 and TRBJ2-2; unclear D gene. The CDR3 is 12 amino acids. Germline V gene sequence: CDR1 MNHEY, CDR2 SVGAGI. Trimming took 8 bases from V and 1 from J, leaving 5 bases between them.

This clonotype has only a few counts. The chain links TRBV5-6 to TRBJ1-3; 9 nucleotides match TRBD1. The V gene's germline CDR1 is SGHDT and CDR2 YYEEEE. The CDR3 totals 15 residues. The V and J ends lost 1 base and 8 bases, in that order; junction bases with no gene match: 7. As DNA, the CDR3 is TGTGCCAGCAGCTTGTTTGGACAGGGGATGGACACCATATATTTT. This sequence encodes CASSLFGQGMDTIYF. Full variable domain (remainder filled in from reference TRBV5-6 and TRBJ1-3): DAGVTQSPTHLIKTRGQQVTLRCSPKSGHDTVSWYQQALGQGPQFIFQYYEEEERQRGNFPDRFSGHQFPNYSSELNVNALLLGDSALYLCASSLFGQGMDTIYFGEGSWLTVV.

The chain uses TRBV7-8 and TRBJ2-1; 8 nucleotides match TRBD2. From germline, CDR1 is SGHVS and CDR2 FQNEAQ. This CDR3 has 14 residues. J lost 4 bases, V lost 5 bases, and 4 bases had no gene match. As DNA, the CDR3 is TGTGCCAGCAGCCCAGCGGGAGAATACAATGAGCAGTTCTTC. It translates to CASSPAGEYNEQFF. Using reference TRBV7-8 and TRBJ2-1 for the parts outside the CDR3, the full variable domain is GAGVSQSPRYKVAKRGQDVALRCDPISGHVSLFWYQQALGQGPEFLTYFQNEAQLDKSGLPSDRFFAERPEGSVSTLKIQRTQQEDSAVYLCASSPAGEYNEQFFGPGTRLTVL.

The chain recombines TRBV7-9 with TRBJ2-1; 11 bases line up with TRBD2. V was clipped by 6 bases and J by 6 bases; unmatched bases: 10. This CDR3 has 16 residues. In germline, CDR1 is SEHNR, CDR2 FQNEAQ (reference sequence). The CDR3 sequence: CASRQGTSGVFNEQFF. CDR3 sequence (DNA): TGTGCCAGCAGGCAAGGGACTAGCGGAGTATTCAATGAGCAGTTCTTC.

The chain is built from TRBV20-1 and TRBJ2-5; 7 nucleotides match TRBD1. V was pared by 3 bases and J by 5 bases, with 9 bases of the junction left unmatched. Germline V CDR1 and CDR2: DFQATT, SNEGSKA (reference sequence). This CDR3 is 14 amino acids long. As DNA, the CDR3 is TGCAGTGCTAGTCACAGGGGAAAAGGGGAGACCCAGTACTTC. This translates into CSASHRGKGETQYF.

This clonotype was counted a few times. The V gene is TRBV14, the J gene TRBJ1-1; 8 bases match TRBD1. The J segment lost 1 base and the V segment lost 1 base, leaving 5 bases of the junction unmatched. The CDR3 length is 16 residues. Germline V gives CDR1 SGHDN, CDR2 FVKESK. DNA of the CDR3: TGTGCCAGCAGCCAAGCAGTAGGACAGGGGAACACTGAAGCTTTCTTT. Amino acids: CASSQAVGQGNTEAFF.

The rearrangement uses TRBV5-4 and TRBJ2-7; 10 positions agree with TRBD1. Per the germline V gene, CDR1 is SGHNT and CDR2 is YYREEE (reference sequence). J was trimmed by 5 bases and V by 4 bases; bases with no gene match: 9. CDR3 length: 15 residues. As DNA, the CDR3 is TGTGCCAGCAGCCGGAGGTATGGGACAGGGGACGAGCAGTACTTC. This gives the protein CASSRRYGTGDEQYF.

This clonotype appeared a few times. The chain carries TRBV2 and TRBJ2-1; 11 nucleotides line up with TRBD2. The V gene end was trimmed by 3 bases and the J gene end by 6 bases; junction bases not matched to a gene: 1. This CDR3 is built from 14 residues. CDR1 is SNHLY, CDR2 FYNNEI, per germline. CDR3 bases: TGTGCCAGCAGTGACACTAGCGGGAGCAATGAGCAGTTCTTC. Its protein is CASSDTSGSNEQFF.

This chain connects TRBV24-1 to TRBJ2-7; weak D call: TRBD1 (6 bases). Trimming took 3 bases from V and 1 from J, leaving 9 bases between them. From germline, CDR1 is KGHDR and CDR2 SFDVKD. The CDR3 runs 14 residues. The CDR3 sequence: CATSDGRGSYEQYF. The CDR3 nucleotides are TGTGCCACCAGTGATGGCAGGGGTTCCTACGAGCAGTACTTC.

The chain has TRBV29-1 and TRBJ1-2, with 7 positions matching TRBD1. The junction had 11 bases not matched to a gene; V was cut back by 3 bases and J by 4 bases. The CDR3 loop spans 15 amino acids. CDR1 and CDR2 (germline): SQVTM, ANQGSEA. CDR3 DNA: TGCAGCGTTGAGATGGGGACAGCGTCTTCCTATGGCTACACCTTC. As protein: CSVEMGTASSYGYTF.

The chain has TRBV5-4 and TRBJ1-2; tentative D call: TRBD1 (5 bases). This CDR3 contains 12 residues. V was cut by 4 bases and J by 6 bases, with 10 bases left in between. Germline-derived CDR1 and CDR2 are SGHNT and YYREEE (reference sequence). CDR3 sequence reads: CASSPWGNGYTF. CDR3 in DNA: TGTGCCAGCAGCCCATGGGGGAATGGCTACACCTTC.

The rearrangement links TRBV3-1 to TRBJ1-1; D call uncertain. The length of the CDR3 is 14 residues. V was shortened by 3 bases and J by 11 bases, with 19 bases between the two germline ends. Germline V CDR1 and CDR2: LGHDT, YNNKEL (reference sequence). CDR3 loop: CASSQIHDSGLAFF. The CDR3 region has the DNA TGTGCCAGCAGCCAGATCCATGATAGTGGCTTGGCTTTCTTT.

The CDR3 loop reads CASSVLENTEAFF. The CDR3 nucleotides are TGTGCCAGCAGCGTTCTGGAAAACACTGAAGCTTTCTTT. The chain combines TRBV12-3 or TRBV12-4 with TRBJ1-1; D gene unclear. Trimming took 6 bases from V and 2 from J, leaving 10 bases between them. CDR3 length: 13 residues.

The chain is built from TRBV5-1 and TRBJ2-7; D is ambiguous. The germline V and J ends were trimmed by 1 base and 4 bases, with 24 bases remaining between them. The CDR3 has 18 residues. Germline CDR1 reads SGHRS; CDR2 reads YFSETQ. The CDR3 reads CASSLPSSPQMRMYEQYF. In nucleotides, the CDR3 is TGCGCCAGCAGCTTGCCGTCCAGTCCCCAAATGCGGATGTACGAGCAGTACTTC.

The chain links TRBV12-3 or TRBV12-4 to TRBJ2-1, with D possibly matching TRBD2 (6 bases). The ends were cut back, 7 bases at V and 7 bases at J, with 14 bases in the middle. The CDR3 runs 13 residues. CDR3 region: CASTSRERNEQFF. The CDR3 DNA is TGTGCCAGCACCTCACGGGAGCGGAATGAGCAGTTCTTC.

Only a few counts were recorded for this clonotype. J is TRBJ2-5 and V is TRBV7-2; 8 bases are shared with TRBD2. Germline V gene sequence: CDR1 SGHTA, CDR2 FQGNSA. V was pared by 3 bases and J by 7 bases, with 7 bases of the junction left unmatched. The CDR3 sequence is 14 residues long. CDR3 sequence (DNA): TGTGCCAGCAGCTTTAGCGGGACGCCCGGGACCCAGTACTTC. It encodes CASSFSGTPGTQYF.

This chain uses TRBV6-2 or TRBV6-3 with TRBJ2-7; maybe TRBD2 (6 bases). The CDR3 contains 15 residues. Germline-derived CDR1 and CDR2 are MNHEY and SVGEGT. The V end lost 0 bases, the J end lost 5 bases, and 14 bases lay between the germline ends. The CDR3 region is CASSYSSGDPHEQYF. The CDR3 nucleotides are TGTGCCAGCAGTTACTCGTCGGGAGACCCCCACGAGCAGTACTTC.